What follows are 19 T cell receptor beta chains derived from one specimen sequenced in a study of blood T cell repertoires in COVID-19. Profiled with immunoSEQ multiplex PCR; TCRdb holds only in-frame clones, not every one. Of 150,000 to 200,000 clones in the sample, less than 90% were seen once. The sample was peripheral blood. Source of these receptors: a woman aged 70-85 years with COVID-19, enrolled during active disease.

This sequence joins TRBV20-1 and TRBJ1-5, with D tentatively TRBD1 (5 bases). This CDR3 region has 14 residues. In germline, CDR1 is DFQATT, CDR2 SNEGSKA (reference sequence). The V end was cut by 3 bases, the J end by 3 bases, with 12 bases between. CDR3: CSASFDRLNQPQHF. The CDR3 DNA reads as TGCAGTGCTAGTTTCGACAGACTCAATCAGCCCCAGCATTTT.

The chain recombines TRBV4-2 with TRBJ1-2; D remains unclear. V gave up 0 bases and J gave up 0 bases, with 8 bases separating them. This CDR3 spans 15 amino acids. Germline-derived CDR1 and CDR2 are LGHNA and YNFKEQ. The CDR3 DNA sequence: TGTGCCAGCAGCCAAGAGAGGGAAGCTAACTATGGCTACACCTTC. Its translation: CASSQEREANYGYTF.

V gene TRBV2 combines with J gene TRBJ2-2, with TRBD2 matching over 10 bases. The CDR3 has 14 residues. J lost 4 bases, V lost 10 bases, and 6 bases had no gene match. Germline loops: CDR1 SNHLY, CDR2 FYNNEI. The CDR3, as DNA: TGTGCCATAGGACTAGCGGAGATCACCGGGGAGCTGTTTTTT. Protein sequence: CAIGLAEITGELFF.

The rearrangement joins TRBV6-5 to TRBJ2-2, with D unresolved. The germline V gene has CDR1 MNHEY and CDR2 SVGAGI. The CDR3 spans 15 residues. V dropped 4 bases and J dropped 0 bases, with 9 bases sitting between them. In DNA form, the CDR3 reads TGTGCCAGCAGTTCCCAGGCCTCGAACACCGGGGAGCTGTTTTTT. This codes for CASSSQASNTGELFF.

This clone came up once. The chain has TRBV18 and TRBJ1-2; D uncertain. The CDR3 has 15 residues. V was clipped by 2 bases and J by 1 base, with 11 bases between them. CDR1 and CDR2 from the germline V gene are KGHSH and LQKENI. The CDR3 sequence is CASSPMRAVNYGYTF. CDR3 sequence (DNA): TGTGCCAGCTCACCAATGAGGGCAGTTAACTATGGCTACACCTTC.

The CDR3 here is CASSQVGDTEAFF. CDR3 nucleotides: TGTGCCAGCAGCCAAGTCGGGGACACTGAAGCTTTCTTT. The chain recombines TRBV14 with TRBJ1-1, with no clear D. Germline V gene lookup returns CDR1 SGHDN and CDR2 FVKESK. The CDR3 is 13 amino acids. Trimming left V 1 base short and J 3 bases short, with 6 bases between.

The chain combines TRBV6-1 with TRBJ2-2, with D tentatively TRBD1 (6 bases). The V end was cut by 4 bases, the J end by 3 bases, with 15 bases between. The CDR3 is 16 residues long. Germline lookup yields CDR1 MNHNS and CDR2 SASEGT. DNA of the CDR3: TGTGCCAGCAGTGCCTCCCCCCGGACAGACACCGGGGAGCTGTTTTTT. Its protein product is CASSASPRTDTGELFF.

The gene calls are TRBV5-4 and TRBJ2-3; the D gene is possibly TRBD2 (5 bases). Trimming took off 0 bases at V and 0 bases at J, with 8 bases between the two ends. This CDR3 region has 15 residues. Germline values: CDR1 SGHNT, CDR2 YYREEE (reference sequence). CDR3: CASSLGWTSTDTQYF. CDR3 in DNA: TGTGCCAGCAGCTTGGGGTGGACTAGCACAGATACGCAGTATTTT.

This rearrangement joins TRBV3-1 (or the pseudogene TRBV3-2) to TRBJ1-1, with no clear D. The germline V and J ends were trimmed by 4 bases and 0 bases, with 9 bases remaining between them. This CDR3 has 14 amino acids. CDR1 is LGHDT and CDR2 is YNNKEL in the germline V gene (reference sequence). The CDR3 protein is CASSLGLMNTEAFF. The DNA of the CDR3 is TGTGCCAGCAGCCTTGGACTGATGAACACTGAAGCTTTCTTT.

About this clone itself: This CDR3 is also generated by other DNA sequences in the sample. This sequence joins TRBV19 and TRBJ1-1; perhaps TRBD1 as D (6 bases). Germline V lookup: CDR1 LNHDA, CDR2 SQIVND (reference sequence). This CDR3 has 13 amino acids. V lost 6 bases and J lost 1, with 9 bases in between. The CDR3 region has the DNA TGTGCCAGTAGGTGGACAGAGAACACTGAAGCTTTCTTT. Amino acids: CASRWTENTEAFF.

V usage is TRBV19 and J usage is TRBJ1-5; TRBD1 is a possible D gene (6 bases). CDR3 size: 17 residues. V gave up 6 bases and J gave up 0 bases, with 18 bases separating them. The germline gives CDR1 LNHDA, CDR2 SQIVND (reference sequence). The CDR3 is CASRTSSRGDSNQPQHF. The DNA of the CDR3 is TGTGCCAGTAGAACCTCCTCCAGGGGCGATAGCAATCAGCCCCAGCATTTT.

The chain couples TRBV3-1 (or the pseudogene TRBV3-2) to TRBJ1-2; D perhaps matches TRBD1 (6 bases). Germline V gene lookup returns CDR1 LGHDT and CDR2 YNNKEL (reference sequence). CDR3 length: 17 residues. V lost 1 base and J lost 8, with 23 bases in between. CDR3 amino acids: CASSQGPIQQGFSGYTF. For the CDR3, the DNA is TGTGCCAGCAGCCAAGGCCCGATCCAACAGGGCTTTTCCGGCTACACCTTC.

The chain is built from TRBV24-1 and TRBJ2-1; 10 bases are shared with TRBD2. V was pared by 2 bases and J by 3 bases, with 6 bases of the junction left unmatched. The CDR3 loop spans 17 amino acids. CDR1 and CDR2 from the germline V gene are KGHDR and SFDVKD. The CDR3 region has the DNA TGTGCCACCAGTGATTCACTAGCGGGATTTTTCTACAATGAGCAGTTCTTC. Its translation: CATSDSLAGFFYNEQFF.

In its sample, this clone was seen a few times. V and J are TRBV5-1 and TRBJ2-3; 11 bases line up with TRBD1. The V gene's germline CDR1 is SGHRS and CDR2 YFSETQ. CDR3 size: 15 residues. V lost 3 bases to trimming and J lost 6 bases; unmatched junction nucleotides: 6. CDR3 DNA sequence: TGCGCCAGCAGCTCAGAGGGGACAGGGGGGGATACGCAGTATTTT. This gives the protein CASSSEGTGGDTQYF.

The J gene is TRBJ1-1, the V gene TRBV6-5, with 8 bases aligning to TRBD1. This CDR3 spans 16 amino acids. Germline V gene data show CDR1 as MNHEY and CDR2 as SVGAGI. Unmatched junction bases numbered 5, after V lost 1 base and J lost 1 base. The CDR3 nucleotides read TGTGCCAGCAGTTACTTCAGGGGGCAGGGGAACACTGAAGCTTTCTTT. Its protein product is CASSYFRGQGNTEAFF.

The chain employs TRBV7-9 and TRBJ1-1; TRBD1 agrees at 9 bases. Germline trimming cut 8 bases from V and 5 bases from J; bases unmatched to any gene: 9. This CDR3 comprises 14 residues. Germline CDR1 reads SEHNR; CDR2 reads FQNEAQ (reference sequence). Written as DNA, the CDR3 is TGTGCCAGCCGCCAGGGACAGGGTAGAACTGAAGCTTTCTTT. Its translation is CASRQGQGRTEAFF.

This clone was seen only a few times. The chain employs TRBV27 and TRBJ1-1; maybe TRBD1 (6 bases). CDR3 length: 14 amino acids. Per the germline V gene, CDR1 is MNHEY and CDR2 is SMNVEV (reference sequence). Trimming left V 9 bases short and J 0 bases short, with 14 bases between. CDR3 region: CARMDSSMNTEAFF. CDR3 bases: TGTGCCAGGATGGACAGTAGCATGAACACTGAAGCTTTCTTT.

For this clone: Other nucleotide sequences from this sample produce the same CDR3. The chain recombines TRBV20-1 with TRBJ1-1, with no clear D. This CDR3 contains 11 residues. The germline V gene has CDR1 DFQATT and CDR2 SNEGSKA (reference sequence). V lost 0 bases and J 5 bases, leaving 4 bases between the germline ends. The CDR3 DNA follows: TGCAGTGCTAGAGATCTAACTGAAGCTTTCTTT. Its protein product is CSARDLTEAFF.

The chain couples TRBV28 to TRBJ1-1, with a tentative D call TRBD1 (6 bases). The ends were cut back, 6 bases at V and 2 bases at J, with 16 bases in the middle. This CDR3 contains 15 residues. CDR1 and CDR2 (germline): MDHEN, SYDVKM. The CDR3 DNA sequence: TGTGCCAGCAGCCCCTCGGGACAACCTAACACTGAAGCTTTCTTT. Translating gives CASSPSGQPNTEAFF.